This TCR beta chain was sequenced for a study of blood T cell repertoires in COVID-19. Study background: Samples came from the United States, Italy and Spain, spanning acute and convalescent COVID-19. From T cells, B-cell-depleted T cells, or PBMCs came the material, which was cDNA or gDNA.

This clone has only a few counts. The CDR3 totals 14 residues. With V trimmed by 6 bases and J by 7 bases, 4 bases remained unmatched. Germline-derived CDR1 and CDR2 are SGHRS and YFSETQ. Per the original data handling: Using reference gene primer amplification, nucleated cell counts were estimated. Clones were read by immunoSEQ multiplex PCR, and TCRdb kept only the in-frame ones, dropping some. That table gives V, J and clone size, and the DNA gave D and trimming. Of around 80,000 clones in the sample, about 85% were seen once. The sequenced sample consisted of peripheral blood. This TCR derives from a human donor in a cohort sampled during active COVID-19. The gene calls are TRBV5-1 and TRBJ1-6; 10 bases are shared with TRBD1. This CDR3 is CASNSGQGNSPLHF. In nucleotides, the CDR3 is TGCGCCAGCAACTCGGGACAGGGGAATTCACCCCTCCACTTT.